One and the same sample provided the 17 T cell receptor beta chains below, sequenced in a study of shared clonotypes between healthy human individuals. Naive CD8 isolation took CD45RO-negative cells positively selected for CCR7 and excluded terminally differentiated effector memory CD45RA+ cells. Using immunoSEQ multiplex PCR, the repertoire was profiled, and TCRdb retains in-frame clones only, with some absent. In the table there are 750,000 to 1,000,000 clones, nearly 95% of which are singletons. The sample consisted of naive CD8+ T cells sorted from blood. These receptors all come from a man aged 30-40 years in good health.

V and J are TRBV7-2 and TRBJ2-7; 7 nucleotides match TRBD2. CDR1 is SGHTA, CDR2 FQGNSA, per germline. CDR3 length equals 14 residues. The ends lost 5 bases at V and 4 bases at J; junction bases unmatched: 8. CDR3 region: CASSAAGISYEQYF. CDR3 nucleotide sequence: TGTGCCAGCAGCGCAGCGGGGATTTCGTACGAGCAGTACTTC.

The V gene is TRBV7-6, the J gene TRBJ2-7, with D unresolved. Germline V gives CDR1 SGHVS, CDR2 FNYEAQ. The CDR3 covers 13 residues. Trimming took 4 bases from V and 2 from J, leaving 9 bases between them. CDR3 loop: CASSSRATYEQYF. CDR3 coding DNA: TGTGCCAGCAGCTCCCGCGCCACCTACGAGCAGTACTTC.

The chain couples TRBV4-1 to TRBJ2-1; D is perhaps TRBD1 (5 bases). Trimming left V 1 base short and J 5 bases short, with 15 bases between. Germline CDR1 and CDR2: MGHRA and YSYEKL. The CDR3 has 16 amino acids. CDR3 DNA sequence: TGCGCCAGCAGCCAAGTTGTGGTTGGCAGGGACAATGAGCAGTTCTTC. Amino acids: CASSQVVVGRDNEQFF.

This CDR3 reads CASSRRGQAYSYNEQFF. The DNA for the CDR3 is TGTGCCAGCAGTCGCCGGGGGCAGGCCTACTCCTACAATGAGCAGTTCTTC. V usage is TRBV27 and J usage is TRBJ2-1; D might be TRBD1 or TRBD2, each matching 6 bases. The CDR3 is 17 amino acids. Germline V lookup: CDR1 MNHEY, CDR2 SMNVEV (reference sequence). V lost 5 bases and J lost 0, with 17 bases in between.

This rearrangement joins TRBV11-3 to TRBJ1-1; D perhaps matches TRBD1 (5 bases). The CDR3 is made up of 13 amino acids. V was trimmed by 1 base and J by 5 bases, leaving 8 bases between them. Germline CDR1 and CDR2: SGHNT and YENEEA. The chain's CDR3 is CASSLGGATEAFF. For the CDR3, the DNA is TGTGCCAGCAGCTTAGGAGGGGCGACTGAAGCTTTCTTT.

Of note for this clone: The sample holds other DNA sequences that translate to the same CDR3. The rearrangement links TRBV19 to TRBJ1-1; no firm D call. The ends were cut back, 6 bases at V and 5 bases at J, with 7 bases in the middle. CDR3 size: 11 residues. CDR1 is LNHDA and CDR2 is SQIVND in the germline V gene (reference sequence). In DNA, the CDR3 is TGTGCCAGTAGACTAGGGACTGAAGCTTTCTTT. It encodes CASRLGTEAFF.

The rearrangement joins TRBV29-1 to TRBJ1-5; the D is unclear. The CDR3 spans 10 residues. The germline CDR1 and CDR2 sequences are SQVTM and ANQGSEA. V lost 4 bases, J lost 6 bases, and 4 bases lay in between. CDR3 loop: CSVGLQPQHF. The CDR3 region has the DNA TGCAGCGTTGGGCTTCAGCCCCAGCATTTT.

Here the CDR3 reads CAWSALGTGELFF. The DNA for the CDR3 is TGTGCCTGGAGTGCGCTGGGCACCGGGGAGCTGTTTTTT. The chain recombines TRBV30 with TRBJ2-2; no clear D gene. The CDR3 runs to 13 residues. V was pared by 1 base and J by 4 bases, with 7 bases between. Germline values: CDR1 GTSNPN, CDR2 SVGIG (reference sequence).

This chain uses TRBV27 with TRBJ1-4; 7 bases agree with TRBD1. V lost 5 bases and J lost 6; bases outside the gene matches: 9. The CDR3 sequence is 15 residues long. Per the germline V gene, CDR1 is MNHEY and CDR2 is SMNVEV (reference sequence). This CDR3 reads CASSRSGTDHEKLFF. CDR3 in DNA: TGTGCCAGCAGTCGATCCGGGACAGATCATGAAAAACTGTTTTTT.

The V and J genes are TRBV27 and TRBJ2-5; a weak D match, TRBD1 (7 bases). Trimming stripped 5 bases from V and 6 bases from J, with 19 bases between. The CDR3 is 15 residues long. Germline CDR1 is MNHEY and CDR2 is SMNVEV (reference sequence). The DNA of the CDR3 is TGTGCCAGCAGTGGAGGGGGCTCTGCGATAAAGACCCAGTACTTC. Residues: CASSGGGSAIKTQYF.

The chain carries TRBV30 and TRBJ2-5, with D possibly TRBD1 on 5 matching bases. The J call is uncertain, as TRBJ2-7 better fits the DNA end. The CDR3 length is 11 residues. CDR1 is GTSNPN and CDR2 is SVGIG in the germline V gene (reference sequence). CDR3 region: CAWQGVYEQYF. CDR3 coding DNA: TGTGCCTGGCAGGGTGTCTACGAGCAGTACTTC.

The chain combines TRBV9 with TRBJ2-3, with TRBD2 matching over 15 bases. This CDR3 region has 17 residues. With V trimmed by 3 bases and J by 4 bases, 6 bases remained unmatched. Per germline, CDR1 SGDLS and CDR2 YYNGEE. Here the CDR3 reads CASSGGLAGGFADTQYF. DNA of the CDR3: TGTGCCAGCAGCGGAGGACTAGCGGGAGGGTTCGCAGATACGCAGTATTTT.

The rearrangement links TRBV6-5 to TRBJ2-5, with 8 bases matching TRBD1. This CDR3 is built from 14 residues. The trim removed 0 bases at V and 3 bases at J, leaving 0 bases unmatched. Germline assignment: CDR1 MNHEY and CDR2 SVGAGI. As DNA, the CDR3 is TGTGCCAGCAGTTACTCGACAGGGGAAGAGACCCAGTACTTC. This encodes CASSYSTGEETQYF.

The genes are TRBV27 and TRBJ1-1; 7 nucleotides agree with TRBD1. The CDR3 runs to 15 residues. The V segment lost 5 bases and the J segment 1 base; nucleotides outside the gene matches: 7. From germline, CDR1 is MNHEY and CDR2 SMNVEV (reference sequence). The CDR3 loop reads CASSPRTGRNTEAFF. The CDR3 DNA reads as TGTGCCAGCAGTCCACGGACAGGACGGAACACTGAAGCTTTCTTT.

The chain carries TRBV27 and TRBJ2-1; possible D gene TRBD2, 6 bases. CDR1 and CDR2 from the germline V gene are MNHEY and SMNVEV (reference sequence). Trimming stripped 6 bases from V and 3 bases from J, with 12 bases between. This CDR3 contains 14 residues. The CDR3 reads CASRRGGGYNEQFF. The CDR3 DNA reads TGTGCCAGCAGGAGGGGAGGAGGCTACAATGAGCAGTTCTTC.

The chain couples TRBV9 to TRBJ2-7, with 7 positions matching TRBD1. The CDR3 loop spans 14 amino acids. Germline values: CDR1 SGDLS, CDR2 YYNGEE. The trim removed 4 bases at V and 3 bases at J, leaving 7 bases unmatched. In nucleotides, the CDR3 is TGTGCCAGCAGCTGGGGGACAGATGACTACGAGCAGTACTTC. Residues: CASSWGTDDYEQYF.

V is TRBV25-1 and J is TRBJ2-5, with D hard to call. CDR3 length equals 16 residues. The germline gives CDR1 MGHDK, CDR2 SYGVNS. V lost 2 bases to trimming and J lost 4 bases, with 17 bases between them. CDR3 loop: CASSEGRLPGGETQYF. As DNA, the CDR3 is TGTGCCAGCAGTGAAGGTCGCCTCCCGGGTGGAGAGACCCAGTACTTC.